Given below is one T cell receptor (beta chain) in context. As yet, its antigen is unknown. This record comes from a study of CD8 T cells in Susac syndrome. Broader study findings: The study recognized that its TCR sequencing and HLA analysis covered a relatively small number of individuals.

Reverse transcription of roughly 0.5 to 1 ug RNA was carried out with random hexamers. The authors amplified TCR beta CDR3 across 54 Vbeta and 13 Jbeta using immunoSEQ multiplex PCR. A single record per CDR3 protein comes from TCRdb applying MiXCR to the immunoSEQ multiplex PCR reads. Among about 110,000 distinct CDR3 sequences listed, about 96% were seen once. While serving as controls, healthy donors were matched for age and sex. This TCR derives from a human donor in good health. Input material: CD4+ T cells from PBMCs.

For the CDR3, the DNA is TGCAGCGTTGCTGGGACCTGGAGCTCCTACGAGCAGTACTTC. Its protein is CSVAGTWSSYEQYF. The J gene is TRBJ2-7, the V gene TRBV29-1; possibly TRBD1 or TRBD2 for D (5 bases each). CDR1 is SQVTM, CDR2 ANQGSEA, per germline. This CDR3 is 14 amino acids long. V lost 4 bases, J lost 0 bases, and 13 bases lay in between.